A selection of T cell receptor beta chains follows, all from one sample in a study of T-cell reconstitution after alpha-beta-depleted transplantation in children. TCRdb reprocessed the PCR reads with MiXCR, giving one entry per CDR3 protein. Among about 280,000 distinct CDR3 sequences listed, more than 9% were seen once. The material sequenced was peripheral blood, taken 180 days after TCRalphabeta/CD19-depleted stem cell transplant. The receptors were sampled from a male patient between 2 and 10 years old who had a stem cell transplant for chronic granulomatous disease, so the T cells may come from the graft donor. The CDR3 runs from the conserved cysteine through the conserved F or W. The order of the fields is V gene, clone size, D gene, CDR3 length, J gene, CDR3 protein, CDR3 DNA. The D gene is left open where the match is weak. Clone size appears in some rows only: once, few, many, or a class for an expanded clone.

TRBV5-5	many	.	13	TRBJ2-7	CASSLITAYEQYF	TGTGCCAGCAGCTTGATAACAGCCTACGAGCAGTACTTC
TRBV5-5	.	TRBD2	18	TRBJ2-3	CASSLGLAGGPRTDTQYF	TGTGCCAGCAGTTTGGGACTAGCGGGAGGGCCCCGCACAGATACGCAGTATTTT
TRBV10-2	many	TRBD2	13	TRBJ2-1	CASRTSGTNEQFF	TGCGCCAGCAGGACTAGCGGGACCAATGAGCAGTTCTTC
TRBV4-1	many	TRBD1	17	TRBJ2-7	CASSQQPRDRGPYEQYF	TGCGCCAGCAGCCAACAACCCCGGGACAGGGGCCCGTACGAGCAGTACTTC
TRBV3-1	many	TRBD1	16	TRBJ2-7	CAGGGTGRSSTYEQYF	TGTGCCGGGGGTGGGACAGGGCGCTCCTCGACCTACGAGCAGTACTTC
TRBV29-1	many	.	11	TRBJ1-4	CSVVRAEKLFF	TGCAGCGTTGTCAGGGCTGAAAAACTGTTTTTT
TRBV6-5	many	.	13	TRBJ2-7	CASSSGTPLEQYF	TGTGCCAGCAGTTCCGGGACACCCCTCGAGCAGTACTTC
TRBV20-1	many	.	14	TRBJ2-5	CSAMDTSERETQYF	TGCAGTGCTATGGACACCTCGGAGCGGGAGACCCAGTACTTC
TRBV9	many	.	15	TRBJ2-7	CASSPEGRGSYEQYF	TGTGCCAGCAGCCCGGAAGGCCGGGGATCCTACGAGCAGTACTTC
TRBV29-1	many	.	15	TRBJ1-1	CSVEDMGAVETEAFF	TGCAGCGTTGAAGATATGGGGGCCGTCGAGACTGAAGCTTTCTTT
TRBV19	few	TRBD2	15	TRBJ2-3	CASSNGGLAADTQYF	TGTGCCAGTAGTAACGGAGGACTAGCGGCAGATACGCAGTATTTT
TRBV25-1	many	.	14	TRBJ2-2	CASIGPGRTGELFF	TGTGCCAGCATTGGGCCAGGGCGCACCGGGGAGCTGTTTTTT
TRBV4-2	many	.	17	TRBJ2-7	CASSQVLGQVPSYEQYF	TGTGCCAGCAGCCAAGTCCTGGGGCAGGTGCCCTCCTACGAGCAGTACTTC
TRBV6-5	.	TRBD1	15	TRBJ2-2	CASSYRQGGTGELFF	TGTGCCAGCAGTTACAGACAGGGGGGGACCGGGGAGCTGTTTTTT
TRBV3-1	.	.	15	TRBJ2-1	CASSPQGLINNEQFF	TGTGCCAGCAGCCCTCAGGGCCTGATAAACAATGAGCAGTTCTTC
TRBV7-2	many	.	16	TRBJ1-4	CASSLAGKATNEKLFF	TGTGCCAGCAGCTTAGCGGGGAAAGCAACTAATGAAAAACTGTTTTTT
TRBV12-3/TRBV12-4	many	.	17	TRBJ2-2	CASTASRGTKDTGELFF	TGTGCCAGCACCGCTTCGAGGGGGACAAAGGACACCGGGGAGCTGTTTTTT
TRBV3-1	few	.	15	TRBJ2-4	CASSQLKGAKNIQYF	TGTGCCAGCAGCCAATTGAAGGGTGCCAAAAACATTCAGTACTTC
TRBV15	many	TRBD1	15	TRBJ2-7	CATSIDRGSASEQYF	TGTGCCACCAGCATTGACAGGGGATCGGCATCCGAGCAGTACTTC
TRBV15	.	TRBD2	22	TRBJ2-2	CATSSVPGQAGLAGVPTGELFF	TGTGCCACCAGCAGTGTCCCGGGACAGGCTGGACTAGCGGGAGTGCCCACCGGGGAGCTGTTTTTT
TRBV11-2	many	.	15	TRBJ2-3	CASSLSGEGAGTQYF	TGTGCCAGCAGCCTCTCGGGGGAGGGGGCAGGTACGCAGTATTTT
TRBV7-2	many	.	14	TRBJ1-6	CASSLVRGGSPLHF	TGTGCCAGCAGCTTAGTCAGGGGCGGTTCACCCCTCCACTTT
TRBV29-1	many	.	13	TRBJ2-7	CSVAGIYGYEQYF	TGCAGCGTGGCAGGGATCTACGGCTACGAGCAGTACTTC
TRBV28	many	TRBD2	13	TRBJ2-1	CASRLAGDNEQFF	TGTGCCAGTCGACTAGCGGGAGACAATGAGCAGTTCTTC
TRBV7-8	many	TRBD1	17	TRBJ2-2	CASSLHRDRAYTGELFF	TGTGCCAGCAGCCTACACCGGGACAGGGCGTACACCGGGGAGCTGTTTTTT
TRBV29-1	few	TRBD2	13	TRBJ2-5	CSVGTSGSETQYF	TGCAGCGTGGGGACTAGCGGGAGTGAGACCCAGTACTTC
TRBV12-3/TRBV12-4	many	.	12	TRBJ1-1	CASSFSNTEAFF	TGTGCCAGCAGTTTCTCTAACACTGAAGCTTTCTTT
TRBV28	few	TRBD2	17	TRBJ2-3	CASRRTSGGTSTDTQYF	TGTGCCAGCAGGCGGACTAGCGGGGGGACTAGCACAGATACGCAGTATTTT
TRBV2	many	.	15	TRBJ2-2	CASKGGTGGRGELFF	TGTGCCAGCAAAGGGGGAACGGGAGGACGCGGGGAGCTGTTTTTT